Below are 9 T cell receptor beta chains sequenced from a single sample in a study of T cell responses to AZD1222 COVID-19 vaccine. Assay: immunoSEQ multiplex PCR; the TCRdb copy retains only in-frame clones and omits some. Among roughly 140,000 clones listed, about 89% were seen once. The sample in question was peripheral blood, obtained on day 0 of AZD1222 vaccination. All receptors derive from an adult in good health.

This chain links TRBV6-6 with TRBJ1-5; D unclear. The CDR3 spans 15 residues. Germline loops: CDR1 MNHNY, CDR2 SVGAGI (reference sequence). The V gene lost 2 bases and the J gene lost 2 bases, with 10 bases spanning the gap. CDR3 nucleotides: TGTGCCAGCAGTTACGATGGAGGTGGCAATCAGCCCCAGCATTTT. It yields the protein CASSYDGGGNQPQHF.

This clone has just one count. The gene calls are TRBV14 and TRBJ2-7; tentative D call: TRBD1 (5 bases). Germline V gene data show CDR1 as SGHDN and CDR2 as FVKESK. V was clipped by 2 bases and J by 2 bases, with 7 bases between them. This CDR3 contains 13 residues. CDR3 sequence: CASSQLGAYEQYF. The CDR3 DNA reads TGTGCCAGCAGCCAATTAGGGGCCTACGAGCAGTACTTC.

The rearrangement links TRBV19 to TRBJ1-5; D gene ambiguous. This CDR3 comprises 17 residues. Looked up from germline, CDR1 is LNHDA and CDR2 is SQIVND (reference sequence). Deletions cut 6 bases from V and 4 bases from J, with 22 bases between. The CDR3 nucleotides are TGTGCCAGTAGAGAACAGCCCCAAAAAATAAAAAATCAGCCCCAGCATTTT. Translating it yields CASREQPQKIKNQPQHF. The whole variable domain, remainder taken from reference TRBV19 and TRBJ1-5, is DGGITQSPKYLFRKEGQNVTLSCEQNLNHDAMYWYRQDPGQGLRLIYYSQIVNDFQKGDIAEGYSVSREKKESFPLTVTSAQKNPTAFYLCASREQPQKIKNQPQHFGDGTRLSIL.

The chain uses TRBV7-2 and TRBJ1-2, with 8 bases fitting TRBD1. Trimming took 5 bases from V and 2 from J; bases not matched to a gene: 1. Germline values: CDR1 SGHTA, CDR2 FQGNSA. The CDR3 length is 13 residues. CDR3 nucleotide sequence: TGTGCCAGCAGCCGGACAGGGAACTATGGCTACACCTTC. Translated: CASSRTGNYGYTF.

The chain carries TRBV7-9 and TRBJ1-1, with D tentatively TRBD1 (6 bases). The CDR3 totals 14 residues. Germline values: CDR1 SEHNR, CDR2 FQNEAQ (reference sequence). V was clipped by 1 base and J by 3 bases, with 9 bases between them. CDR3 region: CASSLGTVHTEAFF. Here the CDR3 DNA reads TGTGCCAGCAGCTTAGGGACAGTTCACACTGAAGCTTTCTTT.

The chain recombines TRBV4-1 with TRBJ2-5, with TRBD1 matching over 8 bases. In germline, CDR1 is MGHRA, CDR2 YSYEKL. The CDR3 is 14 residues long. The J segment lost 5 bases and the V segment lost 4 bases, leaving 6 bases of the junction unmatched. CDR3 loop: CASSLGQGMETQYF. DNA of the CDR3: TGCGCCAGCAGCCTAGGACAGGGCATGGAGACCCAGTACTTC.

The chain couples TRBV20-1 to TRBJ2-5, with D possibly being TRBD2 (5 bases). With 5 bases removed from V and 0 bases from J, the gap between germline ends came to 13 bases. The CDR3 is 14 amino acids. CDR1 and CDR2 (germline): DFQATT, SNEGSKA (reference sequence). The CDR3 DNA follows: TGCAGTGCTGGTGCTAGCCCGTACCAAGAGACCCAGTACTTC. Protein: CSAGASPYQETQYF.

This chain joins TRBV13 and TRBJ1-1; weak D call: TRBD1 (6 bases). Trimming stripped 4 bases from V and 0 bases from J, with 9 bases between. CDR3 size: 14 residues. From germline, CDR1 is PRHDT and CDR2 FYEKMQ (reference sequence). In DNA form, the CDR3 reads TGTGCCAGCAGCTCGGACAGCTTGAACACTGAAGCTTTCTTT. Its protein is CASSSDSLNTEAFF.

In regard to this clone: The identical CDR3 is also encoded by other nucleotide sequences in the sample. J is TRBJ1-1 and V is TRBV5-6, with 8 bases lining up with TRBD1. The CDR3 is made up of 14 amino acids. Germline V lookup: CDR1 SGHDT, CDR2 YYEEEE. The V gene end was trimmed by 3 bases and the J gene end by 2 bases; junction bases not matched to a gene: 3. The CDR3 nucleotides read TGTGCCAGCAGCTGGGGGACAGGTAACACTGAAGCTTTCTTT. This gives the protein CASSWGTGNTEAFF. The full variable domain, its missing parts supplied by reference TRBV5-6 and TRBJ1-1, is DAGVTQSPTHLIKTRGQQVTLRCSPKSGHDTVSWYQQALGQGPQFIFQYYEEEERQRGNFPDRFSGHQFPNYSSELNVNALLLGDSALYLCASSWGTGNTEAFFGQGTRLTVV.